This TCR beta chain was recovered during a study of T cell responses to AZD1222 COVID-19 vaccine. A word on this clone: Its antigen remains unknown.

The assay was immunoSEQ multiplex PCR, and TCRdb's table has in-frame clones only and misses some. The table lists about 130,000 clones, about 87% of them singletons. The CDR3 runs to 16 residues. V trimming: 2 bases; J trimming: 4 bases; junction bases outside the gene matches: 8. Germline CDR1 MNHNS, CDR2 SASEGT. General observations from the study: Donor demographics were predominantly white British with a female majority; clonal diversity may be underestimated. Among AZD1222 vaccinees, only six or seven were seropositive at baseline. Nearly half of spike-specific TCRs reportedly target unmutated variant regions. Spike-specific TCR breadth and depth both grew after two AZD1222 doses.

The rearrangement joins TRBV6-1 to TRBJ2-3, with 8 bases lining up with TRBD1. The receptor was isolated from an adult in good health. The specimen comprised peripheral blood, sampled on day 0 of AZD1222 vaccination. CDR3 coding DNA: TGTGCCAGCAGTGAAAGACAGGGGCAAGTGTCAGATACGCAGTATTTT. Translating gives CASSERQGQVSDTQYF.